The clone carrying this T cell receptor (beta chain) has a count of ten or more. The definition of stable Graves' hyperthyroidism was no ophthalmopathy progression within 18 months. Reasons for excluding patients were uncontrolled infection, other autoimmune disease, pregnancy or lactation. Amplification of TCR beta CDR3 regions was performed using RNA transcripts as template. A set of HTBI primers served as the primers for a first-round RT-PCR of the TCR CDR3. TCRdb reprocessed the multiplex PCR reads with MiXCR, giving one entry per CDR3 protein. The sample includes fewer than 650,000 distinct CDR3 sequences, less than 15% of them seen just once. The CDR3 extends over 14 amino acids. Germline trimming cut 6 bases from V and 5 bases from J; bases unmatched to any gene: 7. The data stem from a study of T cells in Graves' hyperthyroidism and ophthalmopathy. Study-wide background: Peripheral blood samples were taken at initial diagnosis, prior to any treatment.

This TCR was sampled from a woman aged 40 to 50 with Graves' hyperthyroidism. Sequencing was performed on blood. V usage is TRBV12-3 or TRBV12-4 and J usage is TRBJ2-5, with TRBD1 identical over 9 bases. The CDR3 DNA is TGTGCCAGCAGGTCGGGACAGGGCCCGGAGACCCAGTACTTC. It yields the protein CASRSGQGPETQYF.